This T cell receptor (beta chain) was profiled in a study of blood T cell repertoires in COVID-19. TCRdb keeps only in-frame clones here, not all; method: immunoSEQ multiplex PCR. The sample yields around 260,000 clones, approximately 83% seen once. The specimen sequenced was PBMCs or T cells enriched from blood (not recorded which). The TCR was taken from a woman aged 25 to 39 who had recovered from COVID-19.

CDR3 loop: CASSLDGGRLIEQYF. The DNA of the CDR3 is TGTGCCAGCAGCTTAGACGGGGGACGACTTATTGAGCAGTACTTC. The chain has TRBV7-2 and TRBJ2-7; D might be TRBD2 (6 bases). There are 15 residues in the CDR3. Germline V gives CDR1 SGHTA, CDR2 FQGNSA. The V and J ends lost 1 base and 7 bases respectively, with 17 bases between them.